The rows below give T cell receptor beta chains drawn from one sample of a study of naive and memory T cell subsets. A single record per CDR3 protein comes from TCRdb applying MiXCR to the UMI-ligation and nested PCR reads. Seen here are 150,000 or so distinct CDR3 sequences, roughly 23% observed once, and the top ten hold roughly 0.1%. Sequenced material: naive CD4+ T cells from blood. The receptor source for this set is a human donor in good health. CDR3s include the opening cysteine and the closing phenylalanine or tryptophan. D genes are given only for firm matches. A row's size may be missing; if present it is once, few, many or a size class.

NA,TRBJ2-2,NA,TRBV7-9,CASSLEGRNTGELFF,TGTGCCAGCAGCTTAGAGGGTAGAAACACCGGGGAGCTGTTTTTT
NA,TRBJ2-1,TRBD2,TRBV5-5,CASSLQLGLAGSEQFF,TGTGCCAGCAGCCTTCAGTTGGGACTAGCGGGAAGTGAGCAGTTCTTC
few,TRBJ2-1,NA,TRBV28,CASTSTVYNEQFF,TGTGCCAGCACCTCCACAGTTTACAATGAGCAGTTCTTC
few,TRBJ2-7,NA,TRBV29-1,CSAGTPSEQYF,TGCAGCGCCGGGACTCCATCCGAGCAGTACTTC
NA,TRBJ1-6,TRBD1,TRBV28,CASSTQTGVSSPLHF,TGTGCCAGCAGTACACAGACAGGGGTGTCTTCACCCCTCCACTTT
NA,TRBJ1-6,NA,TRBV4-3,CASSQDPGTTLHF,TGCGCCAGCAGCCAAGATCCGGGAACTACCCTCCACTTT
NA,TRBJ2-7,TRBD1,TRBV15,CATRTGGSNSYEQYF,TGTGCCACCCGGACAGGGGGCTCGAACTCCTACGAGCAGTACTTC
NA,TRBJ2-1,TRBD2,TRBV7-2,CASSLVLVSGRADEQFF,TGTGCCAGCAGCTTAGTTCTCGTCAGCGGGAGGGCCGATGAGCAGTTCTTC
NA,TRBJ2-1,NA,TRBV7-6,CASRPEAGRAQFF,TGTGCCAGCAGGCCAGAGGCCGGGAGAGCGCAGTTCTTC
NA,TRBJ2-7,NA,TRBV6-2/TRBV6-3,CASSYRPRGEQYF,TGTGCCAGCAGTTACCGTCCGCGGGGAGAGCAGTACTTC
NA,TRBJ1-1,NA,TRBV12-3/TRBV12-4,CASSPDVRTEAFF,TGTGCCAGCAGTCCCGATGTAAGGACTGAAGCTTTCTTT
NA,TRBJ2-4,NA,TRBV6-2/TRBV6-3,CASSQGDIQYF,TGTGCCAGCAGCCAAGGAGACATTCAGTACTTC
NA,TRBJ1-2,TRBD1,TRBV27,CASKRTGNYGYTF,TGTGCCAGCAAGAGGACAGGCAACTATGGCTACACCTTC
NA,TRBJ2-7,TRBD1,TRBV7-9,CASSSGQGHFSGQYF,TGTGCCAGCAGCTCCGGACAGGGGCACTTTTCTGGGCAGTACTTC
NA,TRBJ2-7,NA,TRBV6-5,CASSKRNSYEQYF,TGTGCCAGCAGTAAGCGGAACTCCTACGAGCAGTACTTC
NA,TRBJ1-1,NA,TRBV29-1,CSVERQIMNTEAFF,TGCAGCGTGGAGCGACAGATAATGAACACTGAAGCTTTCTTT
few,TRBJ2-1,NA,TRBV5-5,CASRSGVYNEQFF,TGTGCCAGCAGATCGGGGGTGTACAATGAGCAGTTCTTC
NA,TRBJ2-7,NA,TRBV12-3/TRBV12-4,CASSWGFGWDSYEQYF,TGTGCCAGCAGTTGGGGGTTTGGGTGGGATTCCTACGAGCAGTACTTC
NA,TRBJ2-1,TRBD1,TRBV7-3,CASSLGRGTSYNEQFF,TGTGCCAGCAGCTTGGGCAGGGGGACATCCTACAATGAGCAGTTCTTC
NA,TRBJ2-7,NA,TRBV6-5,CASSYANSYEQYF,TGTGCCAGCAGTTACGCTAACTCCTACGAGCAGTACTTC
NA,TRBJ1-1,TRBD1,TRBV18,CASSRNRGTNTEAFF,TGTGCCAGCTCACGGAACAGGGGTACGAACACTGAAGCTTTCTTT
NA,TRBJ1-5,NA,TRBV7-9,CARNDSNQPQHF,TGTGCCAGAAATGATAGCAATCAGCCCCAGCATTTT
NA,TRBJ2-2,NA,TRBV5-1,CASNRQAGTGELFF,TGCGCCAGCAACCGACAGGCAGGGACCGGGGAGCTGTTTTTT
NA,TRBJ2-1,NA,TRBV29-1,CSVEDRQLAYNEQFF,TGCAGCGTTGAAGATCGCCAGCTAGCCTACAATGAGCAGTTCTTC
NA,TRBJ2-7,TRBD1,TRBV4-1,CASSSKGSVDRVHEQYF,TGCGCCAGCAGCTCGAAAGGTAGCGTGGACAGGGTCCACGAGCAGTACTTC
NA,TRBJ2-7,NA,TRBV7-2,CASSLAGGRGYEQYF,TGTGCCAGCAGCTTAGCGGGGGGGCGAGGGTACGAGCAGTACTTC
NA,TRBJ2-5,NA,TRBV5-1,CASIPPARETQYF,TGCGCCAGCATCCCCCCAGCACGAGAGACCCAGTACTTC
NA,TRBJ2-1,TRBD1,TRBV19,CASSAPQGAGDNEQFF,TGTGCCAGTAGTGCCCCCCAGGGGGCTGGAGACAATGAGCAGTTCTTC
many,TRBJ2-7,NA,TRBV12-3/TRBV12-4,CASTNGPSSYEQYF,TGTGCCAGCACCAACGGACCGAGCTCCTACGAGCAGTACTTC
few,TRBJ1-2,NA,TRBV5-6,CASSLESNYGYTF,TGTGCCAGCAGCTTGGAGAGTAACTATGGCTACACCTTC
many,TRBJ2-3,TRBD2,TRBV6-1,CASSVLSLAGGGTDTQYF,TGTGCCAGCAGTGTCCTCTCACTAGCGGGAGGGGGCACAGATACGCAGTATTTT
few,TRBJ2-6,NA,TRBV5-4,CASSLSGSGANVLTF,TGTGCCAGCAGCTTGTCCGGGTCCGGGGCCAACGTCCTGACTTTC
few,TRBJ2-7,NA,TRBV7-8,CASSFTRSSYEQYF,TGTGCCAGCAGCTTCACTAGGAGCTCCTACGAGCAGTACTTC
NA,TRBJ1-1,NA,TRBV20-1,CSADGTNGHTEAFF,TGCAGTGCTGACGGGACAAATGGCCACACTGAAGCTTTCTTT
few,TRBJ2-4,TRBD2,TRBV6-2/TRBV6-3,CASSYSGRSNIQYF,TGTGCCAGCAGTTATAGCGGGAGGTCGAACATTCAGTACTTC
many,TRBJ2-3,TRBD2,TRBV6-1,CASRTSGRGDTQYF,TGTGCCAGCAGGACTAGCGGGAGAGGGGATACGCAGTATTTT
few,TRBJ2-1,NA,TRBV28,CASSSLATPYNEQFF,TGTGCCAGCAGTTCCCTAGCGACCCCCTACAATGAGCAGTTCTTC
few,TRBJ2-3,NA,TRBV6-4,CASSPDMLGTDTQYF,TGTGCCAGCAGCCCGGACATGCTCGGCACAGATACGCAGTATTTT
NA,TRBJ2-5,TRBD1,TRBV6-5,CASSTSRDRGETQYF,TGTGCCAGCAGTACGTCCCGGGACAGGGGGGAGACCCAGTACTTC
NA,TRBJ2-1,TRBD2,TRBV5-1,CASSLLLAGAGEQFF,TGCGCCAGCAGCTTGTTACTAGCGGGAGCGGGTGAGCAGTTCTTC
NA,TRBJ2-6,TRBD2,TRBV19,CASSFPSGSYSGANVLTF,TGTGCCAGTAGTTTCCCTAGCGGGAGCTACTCTGGGGCCAACGTCCTGACTTTC
NA,TRBJ1-4,TRBD1,TRBV5-1,CASRPKGQEEEKLFF,TGCGCCAGCAGGCCGAAGGGACAGGAGGAAGAAAAACTGTTTTTT
few,TRBJ2-4,NA,TRBV19,CARSPPLAKNIQYF,TGTGCCAGGTCCCCCCCCCTTGCCAAAAACATTCAGTACTTC
few,TRBJ2-6,NA,TRBV5-4,CASSLGGFGANVLTF,TGTGCCAGCAGCTTGGGGGGGTTTGGGGCCAACGTCCTGACTTTC
NA,TRBJ2-1,NA,TRBV12-3/TRBV12-4,CASSQRLTGKDEQFF,TGTGCCAGCAGCCAGAGGCTTACAGGGAAGGATGAGCAGTTCTTC
many,TRBJ2-2,TRBD2,TRBV20-1,CSARWGGRVTGELFF,TGCAGTGCTAGATGGGGCGGGAGAGTCACCGGGGAGCTGTTTTTT
few,TRBJ2-2,NA,TRBV20-1,CSARGLTAGELFF,TGCAGTGCTAGAGGTCTAACGGCCGGGGAGCTGTTTTTT
NA,TRBJ2-2,NA,TRBV18,CASSPNRIGITGELFF,TGTGCCAGCTCACCAAATAGGATCGGAATCACCGGGGAGCTGTTTTTT
many,TRBJ2-3,NA,TRBV20-1,CSAGFKGDTQYF,TGCAGTGCAGGGTTTAAGGGAGATACGCAGTATTTT
NA,TRBJ2-1,NA,TRBV7-3,CASSLNRDSIEQFF,TGTGCCAGCAGCTTAAACCGAGACAGTATTGAGCAGTTCTTC
NA,TRBJ2-7,TRBD2,TRBV12-3/TRBV12-4,CASSFGTSQGYEQYF,TGTGCCAGCAGTTTTGGGACTAGTCAAGGCTACGAGCAGTACTTC
NA,TRBJ1-1,NA,TRBV29-1,CSVVGKNWNTEAFF,TGCAGCGTTGTGGGAAAAAACTGGAACACTGAAGCTTTCTTT
once,TRBJ2-6,NA,TRBV15,CATSGRRRSGANVLTF,TGTGCCACCAGCGGGCGGCGAAGATCTGGGGCCAACGTCCTGACTTTC
many,TRBJ2-5,TRBD1,TRBV28,CASSGDRGRQETQYF,TGTGCCAGCAGCGGCGACAGGGGGAGGCAAGAGACCCAGTACTTC